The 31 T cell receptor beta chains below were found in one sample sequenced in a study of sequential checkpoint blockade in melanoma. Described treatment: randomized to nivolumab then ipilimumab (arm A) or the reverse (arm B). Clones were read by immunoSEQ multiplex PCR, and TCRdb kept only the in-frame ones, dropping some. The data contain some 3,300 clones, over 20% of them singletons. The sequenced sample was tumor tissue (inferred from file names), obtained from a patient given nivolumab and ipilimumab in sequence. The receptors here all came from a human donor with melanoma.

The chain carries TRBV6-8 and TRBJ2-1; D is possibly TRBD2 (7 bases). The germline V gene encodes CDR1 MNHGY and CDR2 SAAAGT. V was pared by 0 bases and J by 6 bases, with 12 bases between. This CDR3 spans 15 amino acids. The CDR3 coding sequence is TGTGCCAGCAGTTACTCGGGGGGGGGCCGCAATGAGCAGTTCTTC. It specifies CASSYSGGGRNEQFF.

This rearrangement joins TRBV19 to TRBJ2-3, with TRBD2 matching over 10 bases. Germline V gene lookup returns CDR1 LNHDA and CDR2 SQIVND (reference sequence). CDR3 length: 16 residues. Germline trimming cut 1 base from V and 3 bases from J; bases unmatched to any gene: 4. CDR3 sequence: CASSIGLAGLTDTQYF. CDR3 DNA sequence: TGTGCCAGTAGTATAGGACTAGCGGGCCTAACAGATACGCAGTATTTT.

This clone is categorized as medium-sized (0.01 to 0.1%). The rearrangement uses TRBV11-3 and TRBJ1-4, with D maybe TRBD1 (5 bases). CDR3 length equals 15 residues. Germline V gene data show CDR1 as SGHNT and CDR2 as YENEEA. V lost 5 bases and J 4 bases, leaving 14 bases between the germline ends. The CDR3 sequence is CASSHRQIGNEKLFF. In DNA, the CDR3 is TGTGCCAGCAGCCACAGACAGATCGGTAATGAAAAACTGTTTTTT.

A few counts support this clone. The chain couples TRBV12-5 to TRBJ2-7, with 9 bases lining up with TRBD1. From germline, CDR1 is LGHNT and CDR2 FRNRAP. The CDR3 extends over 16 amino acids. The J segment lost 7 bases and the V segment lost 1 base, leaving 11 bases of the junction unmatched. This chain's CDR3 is CASGLAWDRAFREQYF. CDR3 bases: TGTGCTAGTGGTTTGGCGTGGGACAGGGCATTCAGGGAGCAGTACTTC.

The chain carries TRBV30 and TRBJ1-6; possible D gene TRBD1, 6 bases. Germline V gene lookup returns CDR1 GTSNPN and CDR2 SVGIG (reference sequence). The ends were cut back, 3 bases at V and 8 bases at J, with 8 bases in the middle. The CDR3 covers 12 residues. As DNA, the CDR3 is TGTGCCTGGAGACCAGGGGATTCACCCCTCCACTTT. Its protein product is CAWRPGDSPLHF. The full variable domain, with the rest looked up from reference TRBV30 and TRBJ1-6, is SQTIHQWPATLVQPVGSPLSLECTVEGTSNPNLYWYRQAAGRGLQLLFYSVGIGQISSEVPQNLSASRPQDRQFILSSKKLLLSDSGFYLCAWRPGDSPLHFGNGTRLTVT.

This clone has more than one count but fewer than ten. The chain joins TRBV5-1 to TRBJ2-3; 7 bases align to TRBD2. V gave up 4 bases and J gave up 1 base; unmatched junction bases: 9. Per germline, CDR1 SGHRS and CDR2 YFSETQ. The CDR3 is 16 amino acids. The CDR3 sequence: CASSPGLGLRTDTQYF. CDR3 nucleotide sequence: TGCGCCAGCAGCCCTGGACTAGGCCTTCGCACAGATACGCAGTATTTT.

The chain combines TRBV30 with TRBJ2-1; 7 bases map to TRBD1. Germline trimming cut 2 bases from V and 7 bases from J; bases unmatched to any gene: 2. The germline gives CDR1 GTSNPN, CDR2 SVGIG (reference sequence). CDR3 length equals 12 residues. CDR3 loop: CAWSKTGNEQFF. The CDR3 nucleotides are TGTGCCTGGAGTAAGACAGGGAATGAGCAGTTCTTC.

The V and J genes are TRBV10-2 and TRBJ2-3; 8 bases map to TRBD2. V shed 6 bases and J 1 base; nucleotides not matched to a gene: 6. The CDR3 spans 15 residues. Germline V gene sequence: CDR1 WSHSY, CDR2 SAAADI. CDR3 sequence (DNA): TGCGCCAGCAGCTTAGCGGGGAGCCGCACAGATACGCAGTATTTT. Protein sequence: CASSLAGSRTDTQYF.

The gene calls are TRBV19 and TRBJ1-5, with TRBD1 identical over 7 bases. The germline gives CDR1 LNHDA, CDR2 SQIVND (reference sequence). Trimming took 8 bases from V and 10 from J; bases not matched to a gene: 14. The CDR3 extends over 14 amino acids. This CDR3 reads CASREGAGSGPQHF. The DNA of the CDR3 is TGTGCCAGTCGGGAGGGGGCAGGGAGTGGCCCCCAGCATTTT. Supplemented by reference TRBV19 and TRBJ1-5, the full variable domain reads DGGITQSPKYLFRKEGQNVTLSCEQNLNHDAMYWYRQDPGQGLRLIYYSQIVNDFQKGDIAEGYSVSREKKESFPLTVTSAQKNPTAFYLCASREGAGSGPQHFGDGTRLSIL.

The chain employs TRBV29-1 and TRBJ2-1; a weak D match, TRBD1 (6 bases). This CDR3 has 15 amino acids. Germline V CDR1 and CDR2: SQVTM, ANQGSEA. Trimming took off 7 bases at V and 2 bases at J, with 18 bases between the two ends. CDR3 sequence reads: CSAAGAPRPYNEQFF. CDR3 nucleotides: TGCAGCGCCGCAGGGGCCCCCAGGCCCTACAATGAGCAGTTCTTC.

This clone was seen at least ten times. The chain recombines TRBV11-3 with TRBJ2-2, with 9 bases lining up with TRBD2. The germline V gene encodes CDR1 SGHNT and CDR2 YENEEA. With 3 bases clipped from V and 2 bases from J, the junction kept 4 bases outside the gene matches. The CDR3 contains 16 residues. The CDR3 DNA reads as TGTGCCAGCAGCTTTGGCGGGGGGGTCAACACCGGGGAGCTGTTTTTT. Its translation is CASSFGGGVNTGELFF.

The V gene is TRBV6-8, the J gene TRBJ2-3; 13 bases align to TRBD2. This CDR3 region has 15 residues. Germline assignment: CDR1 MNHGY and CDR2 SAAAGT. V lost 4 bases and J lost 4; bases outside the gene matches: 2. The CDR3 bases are TGTGCCAGCAGTTTCACTAGCGGGGGGGCAGATACGCAGTATTTT. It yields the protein CASSFTSGGADTQYF.

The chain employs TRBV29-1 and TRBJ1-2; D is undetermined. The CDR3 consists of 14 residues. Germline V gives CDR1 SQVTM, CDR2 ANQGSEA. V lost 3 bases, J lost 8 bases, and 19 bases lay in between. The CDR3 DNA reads TGCAGCGTTGATATTTCAGGAGCATCGGGAGGCTACACCTTC. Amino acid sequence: CSVDISGASGGYTF. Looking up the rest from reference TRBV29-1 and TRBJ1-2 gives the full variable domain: SAVISQKPSRDICQRGTSLTIQCQVDSQVTMMFWYRQQPGQSLTLIATANQGSEATYESGFVIDKFPISRPNLTFSTLTVSNMSPEDSSIYLCSVDISGASGGYTFGSGTRLTVV.

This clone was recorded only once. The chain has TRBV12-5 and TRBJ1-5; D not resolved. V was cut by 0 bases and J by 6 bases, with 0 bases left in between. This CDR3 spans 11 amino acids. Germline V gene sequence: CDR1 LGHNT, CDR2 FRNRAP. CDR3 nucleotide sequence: TGTGCTAGTGGTTTGGTTCAGCCCCAGCATTTT. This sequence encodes CASGLVQPQHF.

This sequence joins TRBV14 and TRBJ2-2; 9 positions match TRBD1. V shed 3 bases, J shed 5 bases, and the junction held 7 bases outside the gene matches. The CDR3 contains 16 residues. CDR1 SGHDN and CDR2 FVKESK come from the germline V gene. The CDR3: CASSHPQGARTGELFF. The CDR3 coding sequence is TGTGCCAGCAGCCATCCACAGGGGGCTCGAACCGGGGAGCTGTTTTTT.

The DNA of the CDR3 is TGTGCCAGCTCCTTTGGGACAGGGAGCGAAAAACTGTTTTTT. Its protein product is CASSFGTGSEKLFF. The chain combines TRBV18 with TRBJ1-4; 9 nucleotides align to TRBD1. Trimming at V came to 6 bases and at J to 8 bases, leaving 7 bases not matched to a gene. The CDR3 covers 14 residues. From germline, CDR1 is KGHSH and CDR2 LQKENI.

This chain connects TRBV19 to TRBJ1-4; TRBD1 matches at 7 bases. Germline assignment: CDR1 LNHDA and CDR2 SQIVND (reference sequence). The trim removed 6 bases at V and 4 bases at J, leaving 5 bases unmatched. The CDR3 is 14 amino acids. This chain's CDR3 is CASSRTGVNEKLFF. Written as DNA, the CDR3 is TGTGCCAGTAGCCGAACAGGGGTTAATGAAAAACTGTTTTTT.

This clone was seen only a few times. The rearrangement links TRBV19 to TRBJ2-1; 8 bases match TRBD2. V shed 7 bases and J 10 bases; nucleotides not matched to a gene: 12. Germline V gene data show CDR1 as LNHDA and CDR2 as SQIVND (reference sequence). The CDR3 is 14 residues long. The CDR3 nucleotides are TGTGCCAGTACCCCGGGGGCGGGGGGAGGCGAGCAGTTCTTC. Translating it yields CASTPGAGGGEQFF. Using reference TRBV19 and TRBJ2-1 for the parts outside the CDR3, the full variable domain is DGGITQSPKYLFRKEGQNVTLSCEQNLNHDAMYWYRQDPGQGLRLIYYSQIVNDFQKGDIAEGYSVSREKKESFPLTVTSAQKNPTAFYLCASTPGAGGGEQFFGPGTRLTVL.

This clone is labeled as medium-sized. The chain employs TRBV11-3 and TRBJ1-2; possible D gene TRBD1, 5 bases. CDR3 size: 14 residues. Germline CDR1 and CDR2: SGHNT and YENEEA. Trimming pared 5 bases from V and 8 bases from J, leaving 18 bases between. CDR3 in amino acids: CASSIQGYDEGYTF. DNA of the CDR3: TGTGCCAGCAGCATTCAGGGATATGATGAAGGCTACACCTTC. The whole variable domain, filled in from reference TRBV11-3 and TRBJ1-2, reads EAGVVQSPRYKIIEKKQPVAFWCNPISGHNTLYWYLQNLGQGPELLIRYENEEAVDDSQLPKDRFSAERLKGVDSTLKIQPAELGDSAVYLCASSIQGYDEGYTFGSGTRLTVV.

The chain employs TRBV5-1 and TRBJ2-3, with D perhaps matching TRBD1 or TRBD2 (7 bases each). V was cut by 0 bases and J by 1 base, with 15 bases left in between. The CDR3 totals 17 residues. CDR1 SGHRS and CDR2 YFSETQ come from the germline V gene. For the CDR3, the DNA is TGCGCCAGCAGCTTGGCTTACCAGGGGGGGGGCACAGATACGCAGTATTTT. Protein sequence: CASSLAYQGGGTDTQYF.

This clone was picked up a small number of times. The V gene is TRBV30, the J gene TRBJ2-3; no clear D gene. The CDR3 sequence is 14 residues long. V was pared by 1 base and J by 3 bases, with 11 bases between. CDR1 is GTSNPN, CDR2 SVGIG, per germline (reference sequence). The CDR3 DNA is TGTGCCTGGAGTGGGGCAGTCGCTACAGATACGCAGTATTTT. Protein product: CAWSGAVATDTQYF.

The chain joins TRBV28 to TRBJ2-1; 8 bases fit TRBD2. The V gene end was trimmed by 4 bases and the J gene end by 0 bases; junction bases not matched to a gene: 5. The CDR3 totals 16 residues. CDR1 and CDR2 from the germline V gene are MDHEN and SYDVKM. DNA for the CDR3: TGTGCCAGCAGTTCTTTAGCGGGGATCTCCTACAATGAGCAGTTCTTC. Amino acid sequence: CASSSLAGISYNEQFF.

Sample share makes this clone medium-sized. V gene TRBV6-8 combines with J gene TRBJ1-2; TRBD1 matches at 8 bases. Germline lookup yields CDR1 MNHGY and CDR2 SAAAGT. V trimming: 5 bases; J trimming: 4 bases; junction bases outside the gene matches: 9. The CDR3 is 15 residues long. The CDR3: CASSDDRGFGYGYTF. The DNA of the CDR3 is TGTGCCAGCAGTGATGACAGGGGTTTCGGCTATGGCTACACCTTC.

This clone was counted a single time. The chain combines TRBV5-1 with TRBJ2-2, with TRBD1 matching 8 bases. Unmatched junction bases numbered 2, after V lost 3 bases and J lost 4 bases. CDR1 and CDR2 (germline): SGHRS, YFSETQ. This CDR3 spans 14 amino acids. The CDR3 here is CASSWTGSTGELFF. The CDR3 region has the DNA TGCGCCAGCAGCTGGACAGGGAGCACCGGGGAGCTGTTTTTT.

This CDR3 reads CASSDSPGGPEQFF. The CDR3 coding sequence is TGTGCCAGCAGTGACTCCCCGGGGGGGCCTGAGCAGTTCTTC. The chain recombines TRBV9 with TRBJ2-1; 8 bases fit TRBD2. Germline values: CDR1 SGDLS, CDR2 YYNGEE. Trimming took 5 bases from V and 9 from J; bases not matched to a gene: 10. The CDR3 has 14 amino acids.

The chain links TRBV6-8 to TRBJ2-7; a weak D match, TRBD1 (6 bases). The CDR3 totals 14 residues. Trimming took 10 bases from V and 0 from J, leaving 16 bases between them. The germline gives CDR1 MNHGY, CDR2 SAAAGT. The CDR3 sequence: CATEQGTSSYEQYF. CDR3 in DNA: TGTGCCACTGAACAGGGCACCAGCTCCTACGAGCAGTACTTC.

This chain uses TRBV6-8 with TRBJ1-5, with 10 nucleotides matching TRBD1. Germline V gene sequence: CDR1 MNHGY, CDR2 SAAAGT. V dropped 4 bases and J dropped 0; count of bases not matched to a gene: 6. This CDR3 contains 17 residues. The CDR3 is CASSLPGQGFSNQPQHF. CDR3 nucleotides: TGTGCCAGCAGTTTGCCGGGACAGGGGTTTAGCAATCAGCCCCAGCATTTT.

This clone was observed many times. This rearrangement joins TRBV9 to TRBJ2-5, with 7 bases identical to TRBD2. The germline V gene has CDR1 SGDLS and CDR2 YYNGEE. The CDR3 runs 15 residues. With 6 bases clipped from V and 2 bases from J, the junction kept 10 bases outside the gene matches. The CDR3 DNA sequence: TGTGCCAGCACCGCCGAGCGGGGCCCACAAGAGACCCAGTACTTC. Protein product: CASTAERGPQETQYF.

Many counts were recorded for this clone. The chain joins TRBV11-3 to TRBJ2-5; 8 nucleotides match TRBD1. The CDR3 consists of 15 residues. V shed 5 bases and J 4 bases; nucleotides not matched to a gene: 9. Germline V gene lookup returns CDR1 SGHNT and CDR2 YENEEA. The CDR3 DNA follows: TGTGCCAGCAGCCGACATGGACAGGGAGGAGAGACCCAGTACTTC. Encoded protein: CASSRHGQGGETQYF.

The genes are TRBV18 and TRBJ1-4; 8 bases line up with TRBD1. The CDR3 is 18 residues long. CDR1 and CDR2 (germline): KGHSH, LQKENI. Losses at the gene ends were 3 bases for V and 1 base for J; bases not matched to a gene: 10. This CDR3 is CASSPNGQGPGTNEKLFF. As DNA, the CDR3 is TGTGCCAGCTCACCCAATGGACAGGGTCCGGGAACTAATGAAAAACTGTTTTTT.

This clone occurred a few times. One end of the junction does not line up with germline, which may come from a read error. The CDR3 sequence is CAISVEGNTEAFF. The CDR3 DNA sequence: TGTGCCATCAGTGTGGAGGGGAACACTGAAGCTTTCTTT. This rearrangement joins TRBV6-8 to TRBJ1-1; D ambiguous. CDR3 length: 13 residues. Germline CDR1 reads MNHGY; CDR2 reads SAAAGT.